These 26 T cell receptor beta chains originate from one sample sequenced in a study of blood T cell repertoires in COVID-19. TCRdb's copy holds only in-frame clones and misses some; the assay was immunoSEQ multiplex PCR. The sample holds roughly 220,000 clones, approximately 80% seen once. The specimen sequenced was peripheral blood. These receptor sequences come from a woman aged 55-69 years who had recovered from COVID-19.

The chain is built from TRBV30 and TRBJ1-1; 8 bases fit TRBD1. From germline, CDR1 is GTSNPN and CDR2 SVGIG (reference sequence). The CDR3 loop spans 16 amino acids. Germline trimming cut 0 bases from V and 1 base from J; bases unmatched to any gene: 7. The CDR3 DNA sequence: TGTGCCTGGAGTGTACGGGCAGGGGGCGAGAACACTGAAGCTTTCTTT. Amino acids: CAWSVRAGGENTEAFF.

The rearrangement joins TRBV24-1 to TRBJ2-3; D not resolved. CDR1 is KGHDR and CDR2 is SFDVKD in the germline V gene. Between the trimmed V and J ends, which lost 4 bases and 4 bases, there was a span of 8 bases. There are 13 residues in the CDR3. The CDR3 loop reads CATSDPSADTQYF. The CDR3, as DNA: TGTGCCACCAGTGACCCCTCTGCAGATACGCAGTATTTT.

CDR3 sequence reads: CASSAPVAGGDGYTF. CDR3 DNA: TGTGCCAGCAGCGCCCCCGTAGCAGGGGGCGATGGCTACACCTTC. J is TRBJ1-2 and V is TRBV9; 8 bases are a match to TRBD1. After removal of 3 bases from V and 6 bases from J, the junction contained 10 bases not matched to a gene. The CDR3 runs 15 residues. CDR1 is SGDLS, CDR2 YYNGEE, per germline.

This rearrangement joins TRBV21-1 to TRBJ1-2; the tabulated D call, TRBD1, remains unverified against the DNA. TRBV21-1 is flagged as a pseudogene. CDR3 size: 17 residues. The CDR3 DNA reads TGTGCCAGCAGCAAAGGGCAAGGACAGGGGCATAACTATGGCTACACCTTC. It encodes CASSKGQGQGHNYGYTF.

The CDR3, as DNA: TGTGCCAGCAGCGTAGCATTAGCGGTGAATGAGCAGTTCTTC. It specifies CASSVALAVNEQFF. The genes are TRBV9 and TRBJ2-1; possible D gene TRBD2, 6 bases. Germline V gene sequence: CDR1 SGDLS, CDR2 YYNGEE. Deletions cut 0 bases from V and 7 bases from J, with 11 bases between. The CDR3 covers 14 residues.

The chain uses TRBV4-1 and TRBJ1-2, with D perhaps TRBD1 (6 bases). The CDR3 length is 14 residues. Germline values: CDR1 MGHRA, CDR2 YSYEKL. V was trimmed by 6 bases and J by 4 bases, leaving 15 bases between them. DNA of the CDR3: TGCGCCAGCAGTTCCACAGGGTTGGGCTATGGCTACACCTTC. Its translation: CASSSTGLGYGYTF.

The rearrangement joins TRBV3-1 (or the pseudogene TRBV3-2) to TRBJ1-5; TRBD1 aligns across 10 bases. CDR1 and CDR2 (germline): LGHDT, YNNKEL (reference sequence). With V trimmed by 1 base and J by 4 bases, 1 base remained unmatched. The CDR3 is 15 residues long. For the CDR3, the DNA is TGTGCCAGCAGCCAAGGGACAGGGGGGAATCAGCCCCAGCATTTT. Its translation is CASSQGTGGNQPQHF.

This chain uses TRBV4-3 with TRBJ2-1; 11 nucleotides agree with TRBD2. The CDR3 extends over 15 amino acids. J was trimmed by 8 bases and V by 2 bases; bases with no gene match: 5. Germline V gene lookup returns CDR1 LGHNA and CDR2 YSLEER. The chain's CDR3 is CASSQRLAGTDEQFF. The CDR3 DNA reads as TGCGCCAGCAGCCAAAGACTAGCGGGGACGGATGAGCAGTTCTTC.

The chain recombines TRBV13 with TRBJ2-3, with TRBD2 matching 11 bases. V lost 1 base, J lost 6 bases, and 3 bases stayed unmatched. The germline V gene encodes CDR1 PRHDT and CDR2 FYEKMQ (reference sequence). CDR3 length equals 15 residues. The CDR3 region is CASSLALAGVDTQYF. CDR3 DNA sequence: TGTGCCAGCAGCTTAGCACTAGCGGGGGTTGATACGCAGTATTTT.

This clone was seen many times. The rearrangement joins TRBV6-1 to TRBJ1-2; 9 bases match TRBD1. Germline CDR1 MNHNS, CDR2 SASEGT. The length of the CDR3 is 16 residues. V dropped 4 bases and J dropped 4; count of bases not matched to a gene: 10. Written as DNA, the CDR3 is TGTGCCAGCAGTGTTTTACCGGGACAGGGCACCTATGGCTACACCTTC. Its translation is CASSVLPGQGTYGYTF.

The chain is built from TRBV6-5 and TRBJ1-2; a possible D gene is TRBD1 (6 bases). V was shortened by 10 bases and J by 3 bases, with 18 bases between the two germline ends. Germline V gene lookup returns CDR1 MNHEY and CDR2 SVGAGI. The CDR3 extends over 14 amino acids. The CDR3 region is CATRRGGADYGYTF. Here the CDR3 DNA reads TGTGCCACCCGAAGGGGGGGGGCAGACTATGGCTACACCTTC.

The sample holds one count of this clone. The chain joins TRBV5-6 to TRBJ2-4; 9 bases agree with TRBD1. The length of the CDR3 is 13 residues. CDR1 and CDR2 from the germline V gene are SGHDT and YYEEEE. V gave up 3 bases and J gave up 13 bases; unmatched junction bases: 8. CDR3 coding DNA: TGTGCCAGCAGCTACGGACAGGGGTCAAGACAGTACTTC. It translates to CASSYGQGSRQYF.

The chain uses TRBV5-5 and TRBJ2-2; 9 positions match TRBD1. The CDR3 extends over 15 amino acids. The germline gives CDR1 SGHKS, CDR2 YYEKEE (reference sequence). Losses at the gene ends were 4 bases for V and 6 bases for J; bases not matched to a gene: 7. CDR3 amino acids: CASSRPGTGSGELFF. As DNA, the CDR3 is TGTGCCAGCAGCCGTCCCGGGACAGGGTCCGGGGAGCTGTTTTTT.

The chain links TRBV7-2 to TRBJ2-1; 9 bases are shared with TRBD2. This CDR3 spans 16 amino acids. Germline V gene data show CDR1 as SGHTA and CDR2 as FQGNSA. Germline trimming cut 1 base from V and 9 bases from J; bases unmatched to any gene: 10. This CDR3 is CASSLVPAGGLREQFF. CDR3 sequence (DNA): TGTGCCAGCAGCTTAGTGCCCGCGGGGGGGCTCCGTGAGCAGTTCTTC.

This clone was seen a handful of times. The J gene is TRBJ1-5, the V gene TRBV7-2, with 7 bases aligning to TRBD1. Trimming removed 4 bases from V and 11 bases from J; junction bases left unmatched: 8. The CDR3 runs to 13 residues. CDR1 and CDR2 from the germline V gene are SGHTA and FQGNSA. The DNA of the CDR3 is TGTGCCAGCAGCTCGCAAGACAGGGAGGCCCAGCATTTT. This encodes CASSSQDREAQHF.

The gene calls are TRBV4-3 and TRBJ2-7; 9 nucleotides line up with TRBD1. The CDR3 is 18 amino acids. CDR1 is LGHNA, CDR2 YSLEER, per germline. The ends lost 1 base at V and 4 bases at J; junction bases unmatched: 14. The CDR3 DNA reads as TGCGCCAGCAGCCAAGCAAGTAGGGACAGGGCCGGATCTTACGAGCAGTACTTC. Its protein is CASSQASRDRAGSYEQYF.

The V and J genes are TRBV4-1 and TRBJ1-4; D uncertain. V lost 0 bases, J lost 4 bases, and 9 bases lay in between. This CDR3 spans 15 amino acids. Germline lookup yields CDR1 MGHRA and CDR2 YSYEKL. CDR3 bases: TGCGCCAGCAGCCAAGACTCCCAGATTAATGAAAAACTGTTTTTT. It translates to CASSQDSQINEKLFF.

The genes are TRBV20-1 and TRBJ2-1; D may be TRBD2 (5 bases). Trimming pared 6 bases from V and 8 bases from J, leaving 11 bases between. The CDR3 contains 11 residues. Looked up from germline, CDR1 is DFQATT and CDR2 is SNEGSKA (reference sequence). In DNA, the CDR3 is TGCAGTGCCCCCGTGGACTATGAGCAGTTCTTC. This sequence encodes CSAPVDYEQFF.

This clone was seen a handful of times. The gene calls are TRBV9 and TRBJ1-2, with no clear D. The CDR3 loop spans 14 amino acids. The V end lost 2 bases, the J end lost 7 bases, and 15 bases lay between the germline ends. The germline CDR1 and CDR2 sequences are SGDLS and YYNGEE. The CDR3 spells CASSVNIRPGGYTF. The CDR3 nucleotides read TGTGCCAGCAGCGTGAATATCCGACCGGGTGGCTACACCTTC.

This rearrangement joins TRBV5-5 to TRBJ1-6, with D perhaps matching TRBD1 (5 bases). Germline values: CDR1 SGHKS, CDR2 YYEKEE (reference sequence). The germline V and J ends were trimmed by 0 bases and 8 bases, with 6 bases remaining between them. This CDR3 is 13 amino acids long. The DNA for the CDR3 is TGTGCCAGCAGCTTGGTAGGGGATTCACCCCTCCACTTT. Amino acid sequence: CASSLVGDSPLHF.

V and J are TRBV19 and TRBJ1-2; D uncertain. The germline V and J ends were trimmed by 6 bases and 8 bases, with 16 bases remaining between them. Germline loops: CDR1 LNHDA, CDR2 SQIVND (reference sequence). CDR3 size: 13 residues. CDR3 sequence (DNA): TGTGCCAGTAGCAGGAGGAGGGCGGAAGGCTACACCTTC. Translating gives CASSRRRAEGYTF.

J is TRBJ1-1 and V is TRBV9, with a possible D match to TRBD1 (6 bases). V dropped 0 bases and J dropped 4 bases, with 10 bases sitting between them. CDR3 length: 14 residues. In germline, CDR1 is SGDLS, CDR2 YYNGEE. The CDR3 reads CASSVVSGATEAFF. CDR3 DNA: TGTGCCAGCAGCGTAGTATCAGGGGCCACTGAAGCTTTCTTT.

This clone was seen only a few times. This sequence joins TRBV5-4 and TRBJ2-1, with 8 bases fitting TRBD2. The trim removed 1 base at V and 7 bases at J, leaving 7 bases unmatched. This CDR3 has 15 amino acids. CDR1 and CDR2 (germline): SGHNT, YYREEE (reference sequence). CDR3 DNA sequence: TGTGCCAGCAGCTTGCAACGGGGGGGCGGGAATGAGCAGTTCTTC. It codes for CASSLQRGGGNEQFF.

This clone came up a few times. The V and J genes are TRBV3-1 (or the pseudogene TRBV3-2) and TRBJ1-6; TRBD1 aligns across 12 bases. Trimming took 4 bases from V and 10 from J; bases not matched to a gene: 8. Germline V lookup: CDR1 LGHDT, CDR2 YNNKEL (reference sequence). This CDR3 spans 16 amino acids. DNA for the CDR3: TGTGCCAGCAGCCGGGGACAGGGGGCTAGAAAGTCACCCCTCCACTTT. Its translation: CASSRGQGARKSPLHF.

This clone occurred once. The CDR3 region is CAWGGGQETQYF. The CDR3 bases are TGTGCCTGGGGTGGCGGCCAAGAGACCCAGTACTTC. This sequence joins TRBV30 and TRBJ2-5; D unclear. The germline CDR1 and CDR2 sequences are GTSNPN and SVGIG (reference sequence). This CDR3 has 12 residues. V dropped 5 bases and J dropped 1 base, with 8 bases sitting between them. Full variable domain (remainder filled in from reference TRBV30 and TRBJ2-5): SQTIHQWPATLVQPVGSPLSLECTVEGTSNPNLYWYRQAAGRGLQLLFYSVGIGQISSEVPQNLSASRPQDRQFILSSKKLLLSDSGFYLCAWGGGQETQYFGPGTRLLVL.

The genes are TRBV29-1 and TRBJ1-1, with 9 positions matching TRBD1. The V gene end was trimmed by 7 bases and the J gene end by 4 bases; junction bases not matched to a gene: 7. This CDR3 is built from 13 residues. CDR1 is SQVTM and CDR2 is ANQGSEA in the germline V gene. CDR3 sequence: CSAGDRVITEAFF. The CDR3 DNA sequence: TGCAGCGCTGGGGACAGGGTGATCACTGAAGCTTTCTTT. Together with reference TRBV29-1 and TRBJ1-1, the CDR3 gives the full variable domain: SAVISQKPSRDICQRGTSLTIQCQVDSQVTMMFWYRQQPGQSLTLIATANQGSEATYESGFVIDKFPISRPNLTFSTLTVSNMSPEDSSIYLCSAGDRVITEAFFGQGTRLTVV.